This T cell receptor beta chain was sequenced during a study of CD8 T cells in Susac syndrome. The CDR3 sequence is 12 residues long. Germline V gene sequence: CDR1 LGHDT, CDR2 YNNKEL (reference sequence). The ends were cut back, 6 bases at V and 8 bases at J, with 11 bases in the middle. The T cells that were sequenced for TCR beta were CD8+ and CD4+ cells from blood. Those who served as multiple sclerosis controls were treatment-naive patients with stable or active relapsing-remitting disease. The RNA, roughly 0.45 to 1 ug, was put through reverse transcription using random hexamers. Amplification of TCR beta CDR3 across 54 Vbeta and 13 Jbeta was performed with immunoSEQ multiplex PCR. TCRdb processed the immunoSEQ multiplex PCR reads anew with MiXCR; each CDR3 protein has one entry. The data show 200,000 to 250,000 distinct CDR3 sequences, approximately 95% seen once.

The receptor was isolated from a human donor with multiple sclerosis. The rearrangement joins TRBV3-1 to TRBJ2-1; a weak D match, TRBD1 (6 bases). Sequencing was performed on CD4+ T cells from PBMCs. The CDR3 loop is CASRGAVDEQFF. CDR3 DNA sequence: TGTGCCAGCAGGGGGGCAGTCGATGAGCAGTTCTTC.